These 19 T cell receptor beta chains share one sample of origin, sequenced in a study of cytomegalovirus exposure and HLA in healthy donors. PCR amplification relied on 60 Vbeta primers (plus 13 Jbeta primers). Data came from immunoSEQ multiplex PCR; TCRdb stores just in-frame clones and leaves some out. This sample has around 68,000 clones, with approximately 81% found just once. Sequencing input: PBMCs. These TCRs come from a woman in her twenties or thirties in good health and CMV-seropositive.

V and J are TRBV28 and TRBJ2-7; D ambiguous. V was shortened by 5 bases and J by 2 bases, with 13 bases between the two germline ends. The CDR3 runs to 14 residues. CDR1 and CDR2 (germline): MDHEN, SYDVKM. The CDR3 spells CASSPYVLPYEQYF. The CDR3 DNA follows: TGTGCCAGCAGTCCCTACGTACTACCCTACGAGCAGTACTTC.

This clone was found once. The chain recombines TRBV5-8 with TRBJ2-3, with a possible D match to TRBD1 (6 bases). The ends were cut back, 6 bases at V and 2 bases at J, with 16 bases in the middle. Germline V gene sequence: CDR1 SGHTS, CDR2 YDEGEE. This CDR3 comprises 15 residues. CDR3 residues: CASKPQGFITDTQYF. Written as DNA, the CDR3 is TGTGCCAGCAAACCACAGGGCTTTATCACAGATACGCAGTATTTT.

CDR3 amino acids: CAWRKVAGAGSYEQYF. The DNA of the CDR3 is TGTGCCTGGCGGAAGGTAGCGGGAGCGGGGTCCTACGAGCAGTACTTC. The V and J genes are TRBV30 and TRBJ2-7; TRBD2 matches 9 bases. The CDR3 has 16 amino acids. With V trimmed by 5 bases and J by 1 base, 12 bases remained unmatched. The germline V gene has CDR1 GTSNPN and CDR2 SVGIG (reference sequence).

The chain carries TRBV29-1 and TRBJ2-3, with D maybe TRBD2 (5 bases). Germline V gene sequence: CDR1 SQVTM, CDR2 ANQGSEA. Trimming shortened V by 6 bases and J by 3 bases, and 13 bases separated the two germline ends. There are 13 residues in the CDR3. CDR3: CSVTTEGTDTQYF. As DNA, the CDR3 is TGCAGCGTCACTACCGAGGGAACAGATACGCAGTATTTT.

The gene calls are TRBV6-1 and TRBJ2-1; D is unclear. Trimming took 0 bases from V and 6 from J, leaving 15 bases between them. CDR1 MNHNS and CDR2 SASEGT come from the germline V gene. CDR3 length: 16 residues. In DNA form, the CDR3 reads TGTGCCAGCAGTGAAGCGCGTATGGTCTATAGCAATGAGCAGTTCTTC. Translating it yields CASSEARMVYSNEQFF.

The chain joins TRBV27 to TRBJ2-1; tentative D call: TRBD2 (6 bases). This CDR3 is 19 amino acids long. Germline V CDR1 and CDR2: MNHEY, SMNVEV (reference sequence). V dropped 0 bases and J dropped 4 bases, with 22 bases sitting between them. CDR3 nucleotide sequence: TGTGCCAGCAGTTTATCGACGGCGGGGATCCCTCGGGTTTACAATGAGCAGTTCTTC. This codes for CASSLSTAGIPRVYNEQFF.

The chain links TRBV11-3 to TRBJ2-1; 12 bases line up with TRBD2. Germline trimming cut 3 bases from V and 10 bases from J; bases unmatched to any gene: 7. CDR1 is SGHNT, CDR2 YENEEA, per germline. The CDR3 sequence is 15 residues long. The CDR3 loop reads CASSFDSSGRGEQFF. The CDR3 DNA follows: TGTGCCAGCAGCTTTGATTCTAGCGGGAGGGGCGAGCAGTTCTTC.

This chain links TRBV18 with TRBJ1-5, with a tentative D call TRBD1 (5 bases). Between the trimmed V and J ends, which lost 4 bases and 5 bases, there was a span of 15 bases. CDR1 is KGHSH and CDR2 is LQKENI in the germline V gene. This CDR3 has 15 residues. The CDR3 here is CASSRGRPVDQPQHF. CDR3 bases: TGTGCCAGCTCACGGGGCAGGCCCGTCGATCAGCCCCAGCATTTT. The entire variable domain, with the rest obtained from reference TRBV18 and TRBJ1-5, is as follows: NAGVMQNPRHLVRRRGQEARLRCSPMKGHSHVYWYRQLPEEGLKFMVYLQKENIIDESGMPKERFSAEFPKEGPSILRIQQVVRGDSAAYFCASSRGRPVDQPQHFGDGTRLSIL.

The chain couples TRBV7-8 to TRBJ2-3, with 8 positions matching TRBD2. Trimming took 5 bases from V and 0 from J; bases not matched to a gene: 16. The CDR3 consists of 19 residues. The germline gives CDR1 SGHVS, CDR2 FQNEAQ. The CDR3 protein is CASSVPSGREAYSTDTQYF. The CDR3, as DNA: TGTGCCAGCAGCGTACCTTCGGGGCGGGAGGCCTATAGCACAGATACGCAGTATTTT. The full variable domain, completed using reference TRBV7-8 and TRBJ2-3, is GAGVSQSPRYKVAKRGQDVALRCDPISGHVSLFWYQQALGQGPEFLTYFQNEAQLDKSGLPSDRFFAERPEGSVSTLKIQRTQQEDSAVYLCASSVPSGREAYSTDTQYFGPGTRLTVL.

The chain links TRBV5-4 to TRBJ2-5; the match to TRBD2 covers 7 bases. The trim removed 1 base at V and 1 base at J, leaving 7 bases unmatched. From germline, CDR1 is SGHNT and CDR2 YYREEE (reference sequence). There are 16 residues in the CDR3. The chain's CDR3 is CASSLWGEGLQETQYF. In DNA form, the CDR3 reads TGTGCCAGCAGCTTGTGGGGGGAGGGCCTCCAAGAGACCCAGTACTTC.

Here the CDR3 reads CASSLTGAKNIQYF. The DNA for the CDR3 is TGTGCCAGCAGTTTAACAGGGGCCAAAAACATTCAGTACTTC. The V call is TRBV28, the J call TRBJ2-4; D is perhaps TRBD1 (6 bases). This CDR3 has 14 residues. Between the trimmed V and J ends, which lost 2 bases and 1 base, there was a span of 6 bases. Looked up from germline, CDR1 is MDHEN and CDR2 is SYDVKM.

V gene TRBV9 combines with J gene TRBJ2-1; 11 bases match TRBD2. The germline V gene encodes CDR1 SGDLS and CDR2 YYNGEE. The V and J ends lost 2 bases and 8 bases, in that order; junction bases with no gene match: 3. The CDR3 is 14 amino acids. CDR3 sequence reads: CASSVSGRVDEQFF. The CDR3 coding sequence is TGTGCCAGCAGCGTTAGCGGGAGGGTGGATGAGCAGTTCTTC. The variable domain in full, completed from reference TRBV9 and TRBJ2-1, reads DSGVTQTPKHLITATGQRVTLRCSPRSGDLSVYWYQQSLDQGLQFLIQYYNGEERAKGNILERFSAQQFPDLHSELNLSSLELGDSALYFCASSVSGRVDEQFFGPGTRLTVL.

V usage is TRBV7-9 and J usage is TRBJ2-2; D might be TRBD2 (6 bases). Between the trimmed V and J ends, which lost 4 bases and 7 bases, there was a span of 16 bases. Looked up from germline, CDR1 is SEHNR and CDR2 is FQNEAQ (reference sequence). The CDR3 is made up of 15 amino acids. The CDR3 nucleotides are TGTGCCAGCAGCTCCCCAGTAAGGGAGGACGGGGAGCTGTTTTTT. Translated, it gives CASSSPVREDGELFF.

This clone was picked up a small number of times. This chain uses TRBV4-3 with TRBJ1-4, with D uncertain. Germline CDR1 is LGHNA and CDR2 is YSLEER. There are 14 residues in the CDR3. The V end was cut by 0 bases, the J end by 11 bases, with 13 bases between. The CDR3 is CASSQDAGGWKLFF. The CDR3 DNA sequence: TGCGCCAGCAGCCAAGATGCCGGAGGGTGGAAACTGTTTTTT.

J is TRBJ2-3 and V is TRBV11-3, with TRBD1 matching 8 bases. J gave up 4 bases and V 6 bases, and 3 bases lay outside the gene matches. This CDR3 comprises 13 residues. The germline gives CDR1 SGHNT, CDR2 YENEEA. The CDR3: CASSSTGADTQYF. The CDR3, as DNA: TGTGCCAGCAGTTCGACAGGGGCAGATACGCAGTATTTT. Filled out from reference TRBV11-3 and TRBJ2-3, the complete variable domain reads EAGVVQSPRYKIIEKKQPVAFWCNPISGHNTLYWYLQNLGQGPELLIRYENEEAVDDSQLPKDRFSAERLKGVDSTLKIQPAELGDSAVYLCASSSTGADTQYFGPGTRLTVL.

The chain joins TRBV6-1 to TRBJ2-1; maybe TRBD2 (5 bases). The CDR3 consists of 12 residues. Trimming shortened V by 5 bases and J by 10 bases, and 12 bases separated the two germline ends. CDR1 and CDR2 from the germline V gene are MNHNS and SASEGT. In nucleotides, the CDR3 is TGTGCCAGCAGTCGGGGTAATGGGGAGCAGTTCTTC. Translation: CASSRGNGEQFF.

The chain recombines TRBV28 with TRBJ1-3; D is undetermined. The CDR3 is made up of 13 amino acids. V was cut by 6 bases and J by 0 bases, with 6 bases left in between. Germline-derived CDR1 and CDR2 are MDHEN and SYDVKM. CDR3 in amino acids: CASRALSGNTIYF. In DNA, the CDR3 is TGTGCCAGCAGGGCCCTCTCTGGAAACACCATATATTTT.

This chain joins TRBV29-1 and TRBJ2-5, with D possibly being TRBD1 (5 bases). The J call is doubtful: the DNA matches TRBJ2-7 better. The CDR3 runs to 12 residues. CDR1 and CDR2 (germline): SQVTM, ANQGSEA. The CDR3 nucleotides read TGCAGCGTCCGACAGAACTCCTACGAGCAGTACTTC. Protein: CSVRQNSYEQYF.

In its sample, this clone was seen a few times. The chain has TRBV30 and TRBJ2-7; 7 bases are shared with TRBD2. With V trimmed by 4 bases and J by 2 bases, 2 bases remained unmatched. Germline loops: CDR1 GTSNPN, CDR2 SVGIG (reference sequence). The CDR3 covers 12 residues. The CDR3 spells CAWTSGTYEQYF. CDR3 sequence (DNA): TGTGCCTGGACTAGCGGAACCTACGAGCAGTACTTC.